A selection of T cell receptor beta chains follows, all from one sample in a study of CD8 T cells in Susac syndrome. TCRdb analysed the immunoSEQ multiplex PCR reads with MiXCR anew, one entry per CDR3 protein. The data hold some 110,000 distinct CDR3 sequences, with roughly 94% observed a single time. The source material was CD8+ T cells from PBMCs. Receptor source: a human donor with Susac syndrome. Each CDR3 is given with its conserved first and last residue. A D gene is named only where the DNA matches it firmly. Size is stated for part of the rows, as once, few or many counts, or as a class when the clone is expanded.

size: NA; V: TRBV19; J: TRBJ2-7; D: TRBD1; DNA: TGTGCCAGCACGACAGGGACCGAGCAGTACTTC; CDR3: CASTTGTEQYF
size: NA; V: TRBV7-3; J: TRBJ2-7; D: TRBD2; DNA: TGTGCCAGCAGCCCCCGCGGGACTAGCCTCCCCTACGAGCAGTACTTC; CDR3: CASSPRGTSLPYEQYF
size: NA; V: TRBV12-3/TRBV12-4; J: TRBJ2-5; D: TRBD1; DNA: TGTGCCAGCAGTCCACAGGGGGCGCGGGAGACCCAGTACTTC; CDR3: CASSPQGARETQYF
size: NA; V: TRBV9; J: TRBJ2-1; D: TRBD2; DNA: TGTGCCAGCAGCGGTAAGACTAGCGGGCCTTCCAATGAGCAGTTCTTC; CDR3: CASSGKTSGPSNEQFF
size: NA; V: TRBV9; J: TRBJ1-2; D: NA; DNA: TGTGCCAGCAGCGTAGTTAGGGGCAACGAATATGGCTACACCTTC; CDR3: CASSVVRGNEYGYTF
size: NA; V: TRBV6-1; J: TRBJ2-7; D: NA; DNA: TGTGCCAGCAGCCCTAGGGGGGTCTCCTACGAGCAGTACTTC; CDR3: CASSPRGVSYEQYF
size: NA; V: TRBV20-1; J: TRBJ2-7; D: NA; DNA: TGCAGTGCTAGAGGCGGGACTCTAGCCTACGAGCAGTACTTC; CDR3: CSARGGTLAYEQYF
size: NA; V: TRBV11-1; J: TRBJ1-1; D: NA; DNA: TGTGCCAGCAGCTTTGGGACCCAAGCTTTCTTT; CDR3: CASSFGTQAFF
size: NA; V: TRBV24-1; J: TRBJ2-7; D: NA; DNA: TGTGCCATGACGACAGTCCCCTACGAGCAGTACTTC; CDR3: CAMTTVPYEQYF
size: NA; V: TRBV11-2; J: TRBJ2-1; D: NA; DNA: TGTGCCAGCAGCCTCCGGGGGGCGGTCTATGAGCAGTTCTTC; CDR3: CASSLRGAVYEQFF
size: NA; V: TRBV4-2; J: TRBJ2-3; D: NA; DNA: TGTGCCAGCAGCCAAGACCCCCCTCCGGGGGAAGGAGATACGCAGTATTTT; CDR3: CASSQDPPPGEGDTQYF
size: NA; V: TRBV2; J: TRBJ2-5; D: NA; DNA: TGTGCCAGCAGTGATGCCGGTGAGACCCAGTACTTC; CDR3: CASSDAGETQYF
size: NA; V: TRBV27; J: TRBJ1-2; D: TRBD1; DNA: TGTGCCAGCAGTTCGGGACAGCCCTATGGCTACACCTTC; CDR3: CASSSGQPYGYTF
size: NA; V: TRBV9; J: TRBJ2-4; D: TRBD2; DNA: TGTGCCAGCAGCGTAGATGGCGGGGGGGCTCCCAAAAACATTCAGTACTTC; CDR3: CASSVDGGGAPKNIQYF
size: NA; V: TRBV6-4; J: TRBJ2-4; D: NA; DNA: TGTGCCAGCAGTGACGGTGAGAGAAACATTCAGTACTTC; CDR3: CASSDGERNIQYF
size: NA; V: TRBV4-3; J: TRBJ2-7; D: NA; DNA: TGCGCCAGCAGCCAATTCGACGAGAGGGGGGAGCAGTACTTC; CDR3: CASSQFDERGEQYF
size: NA; V: TRBV4-2; J: TRBJ1-2; D: NA; DNA: TGTGCCAGCAGCCAAGAAGGAGGGGATGGCTACACCTTC; CDR3: CASSQEGGDGYTF
size: NA; V: TRBV23-1; J: TRBJ2-7; D: NA; DNA: TGCGCCAGCAGTCAATCTGGGGGGGAGCAGTACTTC; CDR3: CASSQSGGEQYF
size: NA; V: TRBV9; J: TRBJ2-7; D: TRBD2; DNA: TGTGCCAGCAGCGCCCGGGAGGAGGCTCACGAGCAGTACTTC; CDR3: CASSAREEAHEQYF
size: NA; V: TRBV6-5; J: TRBJ2-3; D: NA; DNA: TGTGCCAGCTCTAATAGCGGCACAGATACGCAGTATTTT; CDR3: CASSNSGTDTQYF
size: NA; V: TRBV15; J: TRBJ1-1; D: NA; DNA: TGTGCCACCAGCATCACCCCGATGAACACTGAAGCTTTCTTT; CDR3: CATSITPMNTEAFF
size: NA; V: TRBV7-9; J: TRBJ2-7; D: NA; DNA: TGTGCCAGCAGCTTAGAGGCCACGGATCCGACCTACGAGCAGTACTTC; CDR3: CASSLEATDPTYEQYF
size: once; V: TRBV4-1; J: TRBJ1-2; D: TRBD1; DNA: TGCGCCAGCAGCCAAGGATTGACAGGGATAAATGGCTACACCTTC; CDR3: CASSQGLTGINGYTF
size: once; V: TRBV6-5; J: TRBJ2-7; D: TRBD2; DNA: TGTGCCAGCGGGGCGGGGGGGAGCGAGCAGTACTTC; CDR3: CASGAGGSEQYF
size: NA; V: TRBV3-1; J: TRBJ2-1; D: TRBD2; DNA: TGTGCCAGCAGCCAGGCTAGCGGGGCGGAGCAGTTCTTC; CDR3: CASSQASGAEQFF
size: NA; V: TRBV7-6; J: TRBJ2-1; D: NA; DNA: TGTGCCAGCAGCTTAAATCTGGGGGACTACAATGAGCAGTTCTTC; CDR3: CASSLNLGDYNEQFF
size: NA; V: TRBV6-2/TRBV6-3; J: TRBJ2-3; D: NA; DNA: TGTGCCAGCTCACCTCCGGAGGGCCCAGATACGCAGTATTTT; CDR3: CASSPPEGPDTQYF
size: NA; V: TRBV7-9; J: TRBJ2-7; D: NA; DNA: TGTGCCAGCAGCCCCACCACCTACGAGCAGTACTTC; CDR3: CASSPTTYEQYF
size: NA; V: TRBV29-1; J: TRBJ2-2; D: NA; DNA: TGCAGCGTGCTGGGTGGGGTTACCGGGGAGCTGTTTTTT; CDR3: CSVLGGVTGELFF
size: NA; V: TRBV2; J: TRBJ2-7; D: NA; DNA: TGTGCCACCCATGAAGTGGGACACTCCTACGAGCAGTACTTC; CDR3: CATHEVGHSYEQYF
size: NA; V: TRBV6-6; J: TRBJ2-3; D: TRBD2; DNA: TGTGCGGGGGGGAGCGGTAGCACAGATACGCAGTATTTT; CDR3: CAGGSGSTDTQYF
size: NA; V: TRBV29-1; J: TRBJ2-1; D: NA; DNA: TGCAGCGCCGATTACAATGAGCAGTTCTTC; CDR3: CSADYNEQFF
size: NA; V: TRBV29-1; J: TRBJ2-3; D: NA; DNA: TGCAGCGTTGAAGGTCTCACCACCCATTGGGGTCCAGATACGCAGTATTTT; CDR3: CSVEGLTTHWGPDTQYF
size: NA; V: TRBV20-1; J: TRBJ2-1; D: TRBD2; DNA: TGCAGTGCTCTCTCCCGGCGGGGGGGCCCCTACAATGAGCAGTTCTTC; CDR3: CSALSRRGGPYNEQFF
size: NA; V: TRBV7-9; J: TRBJ1-2; D: TRBD1; DNA: TGTGCCAGCAGCTCCTCGGACAGGCCGGTGGACTATGGCTACACCTTC; CDR3: CASSSSDRPVDYGYTF
size: once; V: TRBV20-1; J: TRBJ1-3; D: NA; DNA: TGCAGTGCTAGAGCCAGGGATTTTGGAAACACCATATATTTT; CDR3: CSARARDFGNTIYF
size: NA; V: TRBV7-9; J: TRBJ2-5; D: TRBD2; DNA: TGTGCCAGCAGCGCTGAGCGGGGATTTCAAGAGACCCAGTACTTC; CDR3: CASSAERGFQETQYF
size: NA; V: TRBV12-5; J: TRBJ2-1; D: NA; DNA: TGTGCTAGTTTCCCCCAGGACAGCTACAATGAGCAGTTCTTC; CDR3: CASFPQDSYNEQFF
size: NA; V: TRBV11-2; J: TRBJ2-1; D: NA; DNA: TGTGCCAGCAGCTCCCCCGGGATAGTTGCCAATGAGCAGTTCTTC; CDR3: CASSSPGIVANEQFF
size: NA; V: TRBV19; J: TRBJ2-1; D: TRBD1; DNA: TGTGCCAGTAGTACCGGACAGGGGGACAATGAGCAGTTCTTC; CDR3: CASSTGQGDNEQFF
size: NA; V: TRBV29-1; J: TRBJ1-1; D: TRBD1; DNA: TGCAGCGTTGAAGATCTCGGGACAGGCAACACTGAAGCTTTCTTT; CDR3: CSVEDLGTGNTEAFF